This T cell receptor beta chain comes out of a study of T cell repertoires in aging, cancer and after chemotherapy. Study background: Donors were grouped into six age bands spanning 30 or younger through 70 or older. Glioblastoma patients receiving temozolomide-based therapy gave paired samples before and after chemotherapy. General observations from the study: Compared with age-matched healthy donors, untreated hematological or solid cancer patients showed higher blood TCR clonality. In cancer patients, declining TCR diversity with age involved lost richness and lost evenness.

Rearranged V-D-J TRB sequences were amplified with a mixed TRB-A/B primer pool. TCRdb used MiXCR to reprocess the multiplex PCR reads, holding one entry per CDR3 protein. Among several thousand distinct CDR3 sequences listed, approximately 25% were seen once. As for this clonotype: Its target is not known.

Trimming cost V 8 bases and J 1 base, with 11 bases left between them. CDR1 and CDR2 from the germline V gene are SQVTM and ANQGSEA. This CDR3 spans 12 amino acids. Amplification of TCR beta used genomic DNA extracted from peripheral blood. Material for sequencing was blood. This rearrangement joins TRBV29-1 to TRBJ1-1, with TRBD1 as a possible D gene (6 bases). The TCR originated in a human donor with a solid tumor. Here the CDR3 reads CSSGQSNTEAFF. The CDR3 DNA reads TGCAGCTCCGGACAGTCGAACACTGAAGCTTTCTTT.